This TCR beta chain was sequenced during a study of PD-1 blockade in classical Hodgkin lymphoma. Trimming removed 9 bases from V and 3 bases from J, with 12 bases in between. The CDR3 has 13 residues. Looked up from germline, CDR1 is SGHRS and CDR2 is YFSETQ. Broader study findings: Newly diagnosed patients were reported to exhibit reduced baseline TCR diversity relative to healthy donors. Before treatment, complete responders showed about the same diversity as newly diagnosed patients.

Time point defined: cycle 4 day 1 (C4D1), after 6 weeks of nivolumab. All the patients suffered relapse after autologous stem cell transplantation, and brentuximab vedotin exposure differed. Details on this clone: Antigen specificity is unknown.

TCRdb's table, derived via immunoSEQ multiplex PCR, lists solely in-frame clones and lacks some. Of fewer than 50,000 clones listed, more than 70% were seen once; the top ten hold around 35%. The V call is TRBV5-1, the J call TRBJ2-2, with D possibly being TRBD1 (5 bases). The source is a human donor with classical Hodgkin lymphoma. The material sequenced was peripheral blood mononuclear cells (PBMCs), taken before the fourth cycle of nivolumab. The CDR3 DNA is TGCGCCAACGGCCCAGGGCACACCGGGGAGCTGTTTTTT. It translates to CANGPGHTGELFF.